The table lists the clone carrying this T cell receptor (beta chain) with a few counts. The sample belongs to a study of Graves' ophthalmopathy and Graves' hyperthyroidism. CDR1 is DFQATT, CDR2 SNEGSKA, per germline (reference sequence). V was clipped by 3 bases and J by 2 bases, with 15 bases between them. The CDR3 runs 15 residues. Amplification from RNA transcripts yielded the TCR beta CDR3 regions. After a first-round RT-PCR with HTBI primers, a second-round multiplex PCR was run. Each CDR3 protein is one row after TCRdb ran MiXCR on the multiplex PCR reads. The sample has hundreds of thousands of distinct CDR3 sequences, around a fifth seen once.

This chain links TRBV20-1 with TRBJ2-3, with TRBD2 as a possible D gene (5 bases). The clonotype comes from a woman between 18 and 29 years old with stable Graves' hyperthyroidism. Sequenced material: peripheral blood. Here the CDR3 reads CSASQAGEITDTQYF. The CDR3 bases are TGCAGTGCTAGCCAGGCCGGGGAAATCACAGATACGCAGTATTTT.